This T cell receptor beta chain emerged from a study of sequential checkpoint blockade in melanoma. CDR1 and CDR2 (germline): LGHNA, YSLEER. This CDR3 region has 14 residues. After removal of 2 bases from V and 6 bases from J, the junction contained 2 bases not matched to a gene. The table came from immunoSEQ multiplex PCR; TCRdb's copy has only in-frame clones and leaves some out. The table lists 25,000 to 30,000 clones, over 80% of them singletons. Treatment indicated: randomized to nivolumab then ipilimumab (arm A) or the reverse (arm B). Sorted cells were live CD3+CD8+, lacking CD19 and CD56, from PBMCs.

This chain connects TRBV4-3 to TRBJ1-3; 9 bases agree with TRBD1. This TCR came from a human donor with melanoma. Sequenced material: CD8+ T cells sorted from blood (inferred from file names), taken from a patient given nivolumab and ipilimumab in sequence. The CDR3 here is CASSQWTGVNTIYF. Written as DNA, the CDR3 is TGCGCCAGCAGCCAATGGACAGGGGTAAACACCATATATTTT.